This T cell receptor beta chain was found in a study of metastatic and nonmetastatic thyroid tumors. Study-level information: A comparison of repertoires was made across blood and tumor or nodule tissue from malignant and benign thyroid patients. Study findings and constraints: For both blood and tumor, malignant thyroid tumors reportedly showed significantly higher TCR beta diversity than benign nodules did.

This clone was found once. Its antigen is as yet unknown. Each patient came to thyroid surgery without any prior treatment (of any kind). TCRdb re-clonotyped the PCR reads through MiXCR. Counted here are about 70,000 clones, 18% occurring once; the ten biggest clones make up more than 10%. The CDR3 runs to 15 residues. V trimming: 4 bases; J trimming: 5 bases; junction bases outside the gene matches: 7. Germline CDR1 reads LGHDT; CDR2 reads YNNKEL (reference sequence). This TCR came from a female donor with papillary thyroid cancer or a benign thyroid nodule (not recorded which). Some clones in this sample may be carry-over from other donors' samples. V and J are TRBV3-1 and TRBJ1-2, with 10 bases that match TRBD1. Sequenced material: blood. CDR3 coding DNA: TGTGCCAGCAGCCCTCGACAGGGGGCATTATATGGCTACACCTTC. It translates to CASSPRQGALYGYTF.